This T cell receptor beta chain was documented in a study of T cells in Graves' hyperthyroidism and ophthalmopathy. What was amplified from RNA transcripts were TCR beta CDR3 regions. HTBI primers were the set used in a first-round RT-PCR of the TCR CDR3. TCRdb called the multiplex PCR reads again in MiXCR, with one record for every CDR3 protein. The sample includes about 840,000 distinct CDR3 sequences, about two fifths of them seen just once. To note about this clonotype: Its matching antigen is unknown.

Germline V gene data show CDR1 as MNHNS and CDR2 as SASEGT. J lost 4 bases, V lost 6 bases, and 5 bases had no gene match. CDR3 size: 14 residues. Whole-study findings and limits: Researchers found most expanded thyroid clonotypes above 0.001 in blood as well.

Uncontrolled infection, other autoimmune disease, pregnancy or lactation led to exclusion. The TCR was taken from a man between 18 and 29 years old with Graves' hyperthyroidism. This chain joins TRBV6-1 and TRBJ2-2; TRBD1 matches 7 bases. The sequenced sample consisted of blood. The CDR3 nucleotides are TGTGCCAGCAGGGACGACAGGGCCACCGGGGAGCTGTTTTTT. Its translation is CASRDDRATGELFF.